This passage covers 30 T cell receptor beta chains from one sample sequenced in a study of blood T cell repertoires in COVID-19. The data were produced by immunoSEQ multiplex PCR, yet TCRdb's version contains in-frame clones alone and is incomplete. The table lists roughly 90,000 clones, 85% to 90% of them singletons, with 4.5% to 5.5% in the top ten. Sequenced: peripheral blood. The receptors derive from a man in his forties or fifties with acute or convalescent COVID-19.

V gene TRBV19 combines with J gene TRBJ1-1; D perhaps matches TRBD1 (5 bases). The V end lost 5 bases, the J end lost 4 bases, and 14 bases lay between the germline ends. Germline CDR1 LNHDA, CDR2 SQIVND (reference sequence). CDR3 length equals 14 residues. The CDR3 here is CASSAGTEGTEAFF. CDR3 coding DNA: TGTGCCAGTAGTGCCGGGACTGAGGGCACTGAAGCTTTCTTT.

The J gene is TRBJ1-3, the V gene TRBV9; D is possibly TRBD1 (6 bases). CDR3 size: 14 residues. With 0 bases removed from V and 5 bases from J, the gap between germline ends came to 9 bases. In germline, CDR1 is SGDLS, CDR2 YYNGEE. Here the CDR3 DNA reads TGTGCCAGCAGCGTAGTTGACAGGCGAAACACCATATATTTT. It yields the protein CASSVVDRRNTIYF.

This clone was detected only a few times. J is TRBJ1-1 and V is TRBV4-2; TRBD1 is a possible D gene (6 bases). The ends were cut back, 6 bases at V and 0 bases at J, with 14 bases in the middle. Germline loops: CDR1 LGHNA, CDR2 YNFKEQ. The CDR3 runs to 15 residues. CDR3 nucleotide sequence: TGTGCCAGCAGTGGTTTCGGACAGCTGAACACTGAAGCTTTCTTT. Translated: CASSGFGQLNTEAFF.

The chain carries TRBV6-5 and TRBJ2-7; TRBD1 is a possible D gene (6 bases). The CDR3 is 13 amino acids. Per germline, CDR1 MNHEY and CDR2 SVGAGI. Trimming cost V 3 bases and J 2 bases, with 8 bases left between them. The CDR3 DNA is TGTGCCAGCAGTTATACAGGGCCCTACGAGCAGTACTTC. As protein: CASSYTGPYEQYF.

Many counts were recorded for this clone. The V gene is TRBV10-1, the J gene TRBJ1-6, with D perhaps TRBD1 (5 bases). This CDR3 is 13 amino acids long. V lost 4 bases, J lost 7 bases, and 8 bases lay in between. In germline, CDR1 is WNHNN, CDR2 SYGVQD (reference sequence). CDR3 nucleotide sequence: TGCGCCAGCAGTGGGGGCAGGAATTCACCCCTCCACTTT. Protein: CASSGGRNSPLHF.

V is TRBV19 and J is TRBJ1-2; D is unclear. The CDR3 consists of 16 residues. The germline CDR1 and CDR2 sequences are LNHDA and SQIVND (reference sequence). Between the trimmed V and J ends, which lost 5 bases and 4 bases, there was a span of 20 bases. As DNA, the CDR3 is TGTGCCAGTAGTTCGGGGTCAAAAGGCGATGGCTATGGCTACACCTTC. This codes for CASSSGSKGDGYGYTF.

The CDR3, as DNA: TGCGCCAGCAGCTTGGGGGCCCAAGTACAAGAGACCCAGTACTTC. It codes for CASSLGAQVQETQYF. The V and J genes are TRBV5-1 and TRBJ2-5; D uncertain. Between the trimmed V and J ends, which lost 0 bases and 2 bases, there was a span of 11 bases. Germline CDR1 reads SGHRS; CDR2 reads YFSETQ. The CDR3 spans 15 residues.

This chain uses TRBV19 with TRBJ2-3; D is undetermined. The CDR3 is 16 amino acids. V was shortened by 5 bases and J by 0 bases, with 15 bases between the two germline ends. Germline assignment: CDR1 LNHDA and CDR2 SQIVND (reference sequence). The CDR3 DNA reads TGTGCCAGTAGTCCCCTGATTAGTCTTAGCACAGATACGCAGTATTTT. Translating gives CASSPLISLSTDTQYF.

This chain links TRBV21-1 with TRBJ2-7; the D call of TRBD1 is as the table states it, not checked on the DNA. TRBV21-1 corresponds to a pseudogene. This CDR3 contains 15 residues. Here the CDR3 DNA reads TGTGCCAGCAGCAAAGGCCGCCTTTACAGCTACGAGCAGTACTTC. It yields the protein CASSKGRLYSYEQYF.

The J gene is TRBJ1-5, the V gene TRBV6-5, with D unresolved. Germline V CDR1 and CDR2: MNHEY, SVGAGI. Trimming removed 8 bases from V and 9 bases from J, with 23 bases in between. This CDR3 spans 15 amino acids. CDR3 sequence (DNA): TGTGCCAGCCATTTTAAAGCACAGTGGGTATGGCCCCAGCATTTT. Protein: CASHFKAQWVWPQHF.

The chain employs TRBV29-1 and TRBJ1-2, with a tentative D call TRBD1 (6 bases). The CDR3 contains 14 residues. The V and J ends lost 5 bases and 2 bases respectively, with 15 bases between them. Germline V gene lookup returns CDR1 SQVTM and CDR2 ANQGSEA. This CDR3 reads CSVTGSGVNYGYTF. CDR3 bases: TGCAGCGTTACGGGGTCAGGGGTAAACTATGGCTACACCTTC. Using reference TRBV29-1 and TRBJ1-2 for the parts outside the CDR3, the full variable domain is SAVISQKPSRDICQRGTSLTIQCQVDSQVTMMFWYRQQPGQSLTLIATANQGSEATYESGFVIDKFPISRPNLTFSTLTVSNMSPEDSSIYLCSVTGSGVNYGYTFGSGTRLTVV.

The CDR3 bases are TGTGCCTGGAGTGATCCGGGACAGGGGGTTCAGCCCCAGCATTTT. This translates into CAWSDPGQGVQPQHF. The rearrangement uses TRBV30 and TRBJ1-5; 11 bases are shared with TRBD1. The trim removed 1 base at V and 6 bases at J, leaving 5 bases unmatched. There are 15 residues in the CDR3. The germline CDR1 and CDR2 sequences are GTSNPN and SVGIG (reference sequence).

This clone has just a few counts. The chain carries TRBV5-5 and TRBJ1-5; TRBD1 matches at 11 bases. This CDR3 spans 16 amino acids. CDR1 is SGHKS, CDR2 YYEKEE, per germline (reference sequence). V lost 0 bases, J lost 6 bases, and 5 bases stayed unmatched. The CDR3 is CASSLEGTGGSQPQHF. The DNA of the CDR3 is TGTGCCAGCAGCTTGGAAGGGACAGGGGGTAGTCAGCCCCAGCATTTT.

The V gene is TRBV5-5, the J gene TRBJ2-5; 11 bases align to TRBD1. CDR3 size: 16 residues. Germline V gives CDR1 SGHKS, CDR2 YYEKEE (reference sequence). The J segment lost 4 bases and the V segment lost 1 base, leaving 6 bases of the junction unmatched. The CDR3 loop reads CASSLSGTGGLETQYF. CDR3 DNA sequence: TGTGCCAGCAGCTTGAGTGGGACAGGGGGATTAGAGACCCAGTACTTC.

Written as DNA, the CDR3 is TGTGCCAGCAGTTTATCGAGACATACGACGAACACTGAAGCTTTCTTT. This encodes CASSLSRHTTNTEAFF. The chain carries TRBV27 and TRBJ1-1; D uncertain. Trimming took off 0 bases at V and 1 base at J, with 12 bases between the two ends. Germline values: CDR1 MNHEY, CDR2 SMNVEV (reference sequence). The CDR3 totals 16 residues.

This rearrangement joins TRBV11-2 to TRBJ2-2; a possible D gene is TRBD1 (5 bases). There are 17 residues in the CDR3. The V end was cut by 1 base, the J end by 3 bases, with 15 bases between. Germline assignment: CDR1 SGHAT and CDR2 FQNNGV. In DNA, the CDR3 is TGTGCCAGCAGCTTAGCAGTTTCGCAGGGCTACACCGGGGAGCTGTTTTTT. Its protein is CASSLAVSQGYTGELFF. The whole variable domain, filled in from reference TRBV11-2 and TRBJ2-2, reads EAGVAQSPRYKIIEKRQSVAFWCNPISGHATLYWYQQILGQGPKLLIQFQNNGVVDDSQLPKDRFSAERLKGVDSTLKIQPAKLEDSAVYLCASSLAVSQGYTGELFFGEGSRLTVL.

This chain connects TRBV23-1 to TRBJ1-3; D perhaps matches TRBD1 (6 bases). TRBV23-1 is given ORF status, its function remaining uncertain. This CDR3 spans 17 amino acids. Deletions cut 2 bases from V and 0 bases from J, with 14 bases between. The CDR3 loop reads CASSQNWAGASGNTIYF. The CDR3 region has the DNA TGCGCCAGCAGTCAAAACTGGGCGGGGGCCTCTGGAAACACCATATATTTT.

The rearrangement uses TRBV4-3 and TRBJ2-1, with D perhaps TRBD2 (6 bases). V dropped 1 base and J dropped 1 base, with 14 bases sitting between them. Germline CDR1 is LGHNA and CDR2 is YSLEER. The CDR3 length is 17 residues. DNA of the CDR3: TGCGCCAGCAGCCAAGTTGTAGCGGCCTTTTCCTACAATGAGCAGTTCTTC. Its protein product is CASSQVVAAFSYNEQFF.

V usage is TRBV5-1 and J usage is TRBJ2-5; D is perhaps TRBD1 (6 bases). The CDR3 runs to 16 residues. The V and J ends lost 3 bases and 4 bases respectively, with 19 bases between them. Germline V gene sequence: CDR1 SGHRS, CDR2 YFSETQ. CDR3 amino acids: CASSSVQGRRVETQYF. The CDR3 DNA is TGCGCCAGCAGCTCGGTACAGGGACGGCGCGTAGAGACCCAGTACTTC.

This clone appeared once. The V gene is TRBV9, the J gene TRBJ2-6; D call uncertain. Trimming took 2 bases from V and 0 from J, leaving 6 bases between them. Per the germline V gene, CDR1 is SGDLS and CDR2 is YYNGEE. CDR3 length equals 15 residues. CDR3 DNA sequence: TGTGCCAGCAGCGTCAGAAGCTCTGGGGCCAACGTCCTGACTTTC. Its protein product is CASSVRSSGANVLTF.

The chain uses TRBV5-4 and TRBJ2-1; tentative D call: TRBD1 (6 bases). The V gene lost 4 bases and the J gene lost 8 bases, with 10 bases spanning the gap. Germline V CDR1 and CDR2: SGHNT, YYREEE (reference sequence). The length of the CDR3 is 12 residues. Here the CDR3 DNA reads TGTGCCAGCAGCAGCGAGGGGGATGAGCAGTTCTTC. Protein sequence: CASSSEGDEQFF.

There are a few counts of this clone. The V gene is TRBV4-1, the J gene TRBJ1-1; a weak D match, TRBD1 (5 bases). The CDR3 is 14 residues long. CDR1 is MGHRA and CDR2 is YSYEKL in the germline V gene. V was clipped by 5 bases and J by 5 bases, with 15 bases between them. DNA for the CDR3: TGCGCCAGCAGCTACGTTCCCGGGGGGACTGAAGCTTTCTTT. This translates into CASSYVPGGTEAFF.

The chain employs TRBV30 and TRBJ2-6, with TRBD1 identical over 7 bases. The CDR3 spans 18 residues. V trimming: 2 bases; J trimming: 0 bases; junction bases outside the gene matches: 10. Per germline, CDR1 GTSNPN and CDR2 SVGIG (reference sequence). CDR3: CAWSPMTGILSGANVLTF. CDR3 nucleotide sequence: TGTGCCTGGAGTCCAATGACAGGGATACTCTCTGGGGCCAACGTCCTGACTTTC.

CDR3 sequence: CATSAGQGRQPQHF. The CDR3 DNA is TGTGCCACCAGCGCGGGACAGGGAAGGCAGCCCCAGCATTTT. The chain employs TRBV15 and TRBJ1-5; 9 bases map to TRBD1. Germline CDR1 reads LNHNV; CDR2 reads YYDKDF (reference sequence). V dropped 5 bases and J dropped 7; count of bases not matched to a gene: 6. This CDR3 has 14 residues.

This chain uses TRBV23-1 with TRBJ2-3; D ambiguous. TRBV23-1 is designated an ORF whose function remains uncertain. Trimming pared 6 bases from V and 0 bases from J, leaving 4 bases between. This CDR3 is 12 amino acids long. The CDR3 coding sequence is TGCGCCAGCAGGTCTAGCACAGATACGCAGTATTTT. Protein: CASRSSTDTQYF.

This clone has just a few counts. This chain links TRBV11-2 with TRBJ1-2; 7 bases line up with TRBD1. V was clipped by 4 bases and J by 4 bases; unmatched bases: 6. The CDR3 runs to 14 residues. Germline CDR1 and CDR2: SGHAT and FQNNGV. In nucleotides, the CDR3 is TGTGCCAGCAGCTCCTTTGGGACAGCCTATGGCTACACCTTC. Protein sequence: CASSSFGTAYGYTF. Looking up the rest from reference TRBV11-2 and TRBJ1-2 gives the full variable domain: EAGVAQSPRYKIIEKRQSVAFWCNPISGHATLYWYQQILGQGPKLLIQFQNNGVVDDSQLPKDRFSAERLKGVDSTLKIQPAKLEDSAVYLCASSSFGTAYGYTFGSGTRLTVV.

V gene TRBV6-1 combines with J gene TRBJ1-5; D remains unclear. Germline V gives CDR1 MNHNS, CDR2 SASEGT. The CDR3 has 15 amino acids. V gave up 2 bases and J gave up 7 bases, with 15 bases separating them. The CDR3 sequence: CASSESDRGSQPQHF. The CDR3 nucleotides are TGTGCCAGCAGTGAATCGGACCGGGGAAGCCAGCCCCAGCATTTT.

V and J are TRBV6-5 and TRBJ2-3; D not certain. The V end was cut by 0 bases, the J end by 1 base, with 8 bases between. CDR1 is MNHEY, CDR2 SVGAGI, per germline. The CDR3 runs 15 residues. The CDR3 here is CASSYSYSRTDTQYF. CDR3 DNA: TGTGCCAGCAGTTACTCCTACTCACGCACAGATACGCAGTATTTT.

The V and J genes are TRBV15 and TRBJ2-1; D is ambiguous. Germline V gene data show CDR1 as LNHNV and CDR2 as YYDKDF (reference sequence). V was clipped by 1 base and J by 3 bases, with 7 bases between them. The CDR3 is made up of 14 amino acids. The CDR3 nucleotides are TGTGCCACCAGCAGAGCGGGTGGCTACAATGAGCAGTTCTTC. Translated: CATSRAGGYNEQFF.

The V call is TRBV6-5, the J call TRBJ1-3, with 7 bases lining up with TRBD1. Germline values: CDR1 MNHEY, CDR2 SVGAGI. This CDR3 contains 14 residues. With V trimmed by 6 bases and J by 0 bases, 2 bases remained unmatched. The CDR3 nucleotides are TGTGCCAGCAGGAGACAGGGCTCTGGAAACACCATATATTTT. It is translated as CASRRQGSGNTIYF.